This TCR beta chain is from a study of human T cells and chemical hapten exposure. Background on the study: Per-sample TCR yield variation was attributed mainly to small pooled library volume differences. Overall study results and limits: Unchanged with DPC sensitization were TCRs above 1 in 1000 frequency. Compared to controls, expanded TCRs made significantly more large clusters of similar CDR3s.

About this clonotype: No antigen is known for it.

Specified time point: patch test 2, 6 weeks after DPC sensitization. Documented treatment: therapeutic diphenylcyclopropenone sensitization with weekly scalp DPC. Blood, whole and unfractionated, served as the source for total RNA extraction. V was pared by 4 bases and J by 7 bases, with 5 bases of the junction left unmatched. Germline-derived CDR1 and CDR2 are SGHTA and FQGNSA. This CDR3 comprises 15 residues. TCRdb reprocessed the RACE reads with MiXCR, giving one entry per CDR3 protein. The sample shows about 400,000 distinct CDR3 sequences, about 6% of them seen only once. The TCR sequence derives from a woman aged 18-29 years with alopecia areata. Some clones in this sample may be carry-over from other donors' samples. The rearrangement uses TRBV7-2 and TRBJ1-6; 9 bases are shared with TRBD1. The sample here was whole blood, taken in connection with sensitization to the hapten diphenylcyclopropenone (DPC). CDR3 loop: CASSYLGQGNSPLHF. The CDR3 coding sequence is TGTGCCAGCAGCTACCTGGGACAGGGAAATTCACCCCTCCACTTT.